The 27 T cell receptor beta chains listed next were all sequenced from one sample in a study of blood T cell repertoires in COVID-19. The table came from immunoSEQ multiplex PCR; TCRdb's copy has only in-frame clones and leaves some out. The top ten hold about 14% of the sample, which has about 160,000 clones, approximately 84% seen once. Sequencing input: peripheral blood. The receptors derive from a man younger than 35 with active or convalescent COVID-19.

This sequence joins TRBV5-4 and TRBJ1-4; 8 nucleotides agree with TRBD1. V trimming: 4 bases; J trimming: 5 bases; junction bases outside the gene matches: 7. This CDR3 is 15 amino acids long. Germline V lookup: CDR1 SGHNT, CDR2 YYREEE (reference sequence). The CDR3 DNA sequence: TGTGCCAGCAGCATAGGACAGGGCGAAAATGAAAAACTGTTTTTT. This encodes CASSIGQGENEKLFF.

The rearrangement uses TRBV19 and TRBJ1-2; tentatively, D is TRBD1 (5 bases). Germline CDR1 and CDR2: LNHDA and SQIVND (reference sequence). CDR3 size: 14 residues. V was pared by 9 bases and J by 1 base, with 15 bases between. The chain's CDR3 is CASTDTSINYGYTF. In DNA, the CDR3 is TGTGCCAGCACGGACACTTCGATTAACTATGGCTACACCTTC.

V and J are TRBV21-1 and TRBJ2-2; the table gives TRBD1 as D, unverified against the DNA. TRBV21-1 has pseudogene status. The CDR3 runs 17 residues. The CDR3 sequence is CASSISIDRDGTGELFF. As DNA, the CDR3 is TGTGCCAGCAGCATCTCGATTGACAGGGATGGCACCGGGGAGCTGTTTTTT.

The V and J genes are TRBV5-1 and TRBJ1-1, with a possible D match to TRBD1 (5 bases). The V and J ends lost 4 bases and 3 bases respectively, with 10 bases between them. From germline, CDR1 is SGHRS and CDR2 YFSETQ. The CDR3 sequence is 13 residues long. The CDR3 protein is CASSIGGDTEAFF. DNA of the CDR3: TGCGCCAGCAGCATCGGGGGGGACACTGAAGCTTTCTTT.

This rearrangement joins TRBV28 to TRBJ1-6, with TRBD1 matching over 8 bases. The CDR3 sequence is 14 residues long. Trimming cost V 6 bases and J 7 bases; bases outside gene matches: 5. CDR1 is MDHEN, CDR2 SYDVKM, per germline. CDR3 amino acids: CASRPDRENSPLHF. The CDR3 bases are TGTGCCAGCAGACCGGACAGGGAAAATTCACCCCTCCACTTT.

The chain recombines TRBV5-8 with TRBJ2-7; 9 bases are a match to TRBD1. Trimming cost V 5 bases and J 0 bases; bases outside gene matches: 6. This CDR3 region has 15 residues. Germline assignment: CDR1 SGHTS and CDR2 YDEGEE. CDR3 region: CASRLPGQGSYEQYF. For the CDR3, the DNA is TGTGCCAGCAGACTTCCGGGACAGGGCTCCTACGAGCAGTACTTC.

The CDR3 reads CASSTLDRNSNQPQHF. CDR3 bases: TGTGCCAGCAGCACTCTTGACAGAAATAGCAATCAGCCCCAGCATTTT. The V call is TRBV6-6, the J call TRBJ1-5; weak D call: TRBD1 (5 bases). This CDR3 is built from 16 residues. Germline V gene sequence: CDR1 MNHNY, CDR2 SVGAGI (reference sequence). The germline V and J ends were trimmed by 6 bases and 0 bases, with 15 bases remaining between them.

V and J are TRBV6-5 and TRBJ2-3; D remains ambiguous. The germline gives CDR1 MNHEY, CDR2 SVGAGI. The CDR3 is 13 amino acids. V was shortened by 4 bases and J by 9 bases, with 14 bases between the two germline ends. This chain's CDR3 is CASSSEPRRTQYF. DNA for the CDR3: TGTGCCAGCAGTTCCGAGCCGCGCAGGACGCAGTATTTT.

This clone has only one observation. The V call is TRBV3-1 (or the pseudogene TRBV3-2), the J call TRBJ1-2; 8 bases map to TRBD1. V shed 2 bases, J shed 8 bases, and the junction held 7 bases outside the gene matches. The CDR3 spans 14 residues. CDR1 and CDR2 (germline): LGHDT, YNNKEL (reference sequence). The CDR3 DNA follows: TGTGCCAGCAGCCAACAACAGGGGGTAAAAGGCTACACCTTC. Translation: CASSQQQGVKGYTF.

The chain recombines TRBV7-7 with TRBJ2-1; D call uncertain. The CDR3 contains 14 residues. The V end was cut by 5 bases, the J end by 8 bases, with 16 bases between. In germline, CDR1 is SSHAT, CDR2 FNYEAQ (reference sequence). The DNA for the CDR3 is TGTGCCAGCAGCCCTACCCGCGGCTCCTATGAGCAGTTCTTC. This gives the protein CASSPTRGSYEQFF.

J is TRBJ2-1 and V is TRBV4-1; TRBD2 agrees at 8 bases. Looked up from germline, CDR1 is MGHRA and CDR2 is YSYEKL. The CDR3 has 17 amino acids. J was trimmed by 3 bases and V by 5 bases; bases with no gene match: 12. CDR3 in amino acids: CASSYRSSGSGYNEQFF. CDR3 coding DNA: TGCGCCAGCAGCTACAGAAGCAGCGGGAGTGGCTACAATGAGCAGTTCTTC.

A remark on this clone: The germline gene is not matched at one end of the junction; a read error may be the cause. The V and J genes are TRBV2 and TRBJ1-4; D not resolved. This CDR3 spans 15 amino acids. Germline V gene sequence: CDR1 SNHLY, CDR2 FYNNEI. CDR3 in amino acids: CTSTQLRADNEKLFF. The CDR3 DNA reads TGTACCAGCACCCAGTTGAGGGCAGATAATGAAAAACTGTTTTTT.

The sample holds one count of this clone. The chain is built from TRBV4-2 and TRBJ1-2; weak D call: TRBD1 (6 bases). This CDR3 spans 14 amino acids. Trimming took 4 bases from V and 2 from J, leaving 11 bases between them. Germline V CDR1 and CDR2: LGHNA, YNFKEQ. CDR3 residues: CASSLLGQNYGYTF. CDR3 DNA: TGTGCCAGCAGCCTCCTAGGACAGAACTATGGCTACACCTTC.

The chain uses TRBV2 and TRBJ2-5; TRBD1 matches at 8 bases. Germline CDR1 and CDR2: SNHLY and FYNNEI. V gave up 4 bases and J gave up 4 bases; unmatched junction bases: 8. The CDR3 runs 15 residues. This CDR3 is CASSAEGRGRETQYF. CDR3 in DNA: TGTGCCAGCAGTGCAGAGGGCAGGGGGCGAGAGACCCAGTACTTC.

The V call is TRBV6-5, the J call TRBJ2-7, with 16 positions matching TRBD2. V was clipped by 7 bases and J by 6 bases; unmatched bases: 3. Germline V lookup: CDR1 MNHEY, CDR2 SVGAGI. The CDR3 has 14 amino acids. The CDR3 DNA is TGTGCCAGCAAAGGGACTAGCGGGAGGGGCGAGCAGTACTTC. Translation: CASKGTSGRGEQYF.

The chain joins TRBV4-1 to TRBJ1-1; a weak D match, TRBD1 (5 bases). The CDR3 is 14 residues long. CDR1 and CDR2 from the germline V gene are MGHRA and YSYEKL. Trimming pared 4 bases from V and 3 bases from J, leaving 12 bases between. This CDR3 is CASSRGAGYTEAFF. The CDR3 DNA is TGCGCCAGCAGCCGAGGAGCAGGGTACACTGAAGCTTTCTTT.

CDR3 loop: CASSLPGDSYEQYF. The CDR3 DNA reads as TGTGCCAGCAGTTTACCAGGTGACTCCTACGAGCAGTACTTC. The J gene is TRBJ2-7, the V gene TRBV28; unclear D gene. V shed 2 bases and J shed 0 bases, with 8 bases lying between them. This CDR3 has 14 residues. Looked up from germline, CDR1 is MDHEN and CDR2 is SYDVKM.

The chain has TRBV7-2 and TRBJ1-6; possible D gene TRBD1, 5 bases. CDR1 and CDR2 from the germline V gene are SGHTA and FQGNSA. There are 14 residues in the CDR3. V lost 7 bases and J lost 8, with 15 bases in between. Written as DNA, the CDR3 is TGTGCCAGCACGCCTTCCGGGGGATATTCACCCCTCCACTTT. It encodes CASTPSGGYSPLHF.

This clone was detected once. The V and J genes are TRBV7-9 and TRBJ2-1, with D maybe TRBD1 (6 bases). The CDR3 covers 14 residues. Between the trimmed V and J ends, which lost 5 bases and 8 bases, there was a span of 16 bases. Germline V gives CDR1 SEHNR, CDR2 FQNEAQ (reference sequence). The CDR3 protein is CASSALARGDEQFF. The CDR3 DNA reads TGTGCCAGCAGCGCGTTAGCCAGGGGCGATGAGCAGTTCTTC.

V is TRBV10-1 and J is TRBJ2-2; 7 positions match TRBD2. J gave up 3 bases and V 10 bases, and 11 bases lay outside the gene matches. Germline CDR1 reads WNHNN; CDR2 reads SYGVQD (reference sequence). This CDR3 region has 15 residues. The CDR3: CATKSGKPDTGELFF. The DNA for the CDR3 is TGCGCCACCAAAAGCGGGAAACCCGACACCGGGGAGCTGTTTTTT.

The chain carries TRBV5-1 and TRBJ1-4; 8 nucleotides line up with TRBD1. V gave up 2 bases and J gave up 5 bases; unmatched junction bases: 5. CDR3 length: 15 residues. CDR1 and CDR2 (germline): SGHRS, YFSETQ. The CDR3, as DNA: TGCGCCAGCAGCTTCACAGGGGGTGGGAATGAAAAACTGTTTTTT. This codes for CASSFTGGGNEKLFF.

The chain carries TRBV28 and TRBJ2-7, with 8 bases matching TRBD1. After removal of 4 bases from V and 4 bases from J, the junction contained 12 bases not matched to a gene. The CDR3 contains 16 residues. CDR1 is MDHEN and CDR2 is SYDVKM in the germline V gene. CDR3 sequence (DNA): TGTGCCAGCAGTTCTGCCCAACGGACAGGGCGGTACGAGCAGTACTTC. Translating gives CASSSAQRTGRYEQYF.

The DNA for the CDR3 is TGTGCCAGCAGTTCCGGACAGGGCGGTCTTTATGGCTACACCTTC. This encodes CASSSGQGGLYGYTF. This chain connects TRBV28 to TRBJ1-2; 8 nucleotides agree with TRBD1. With V trimmed by 4 bases and J by 5 bases, 9 bases remained unmatched. There are 15 residues in the CDR3. Germline lookup yields CDR1 MDHEN and CDR2 SYDVKM.

This sequence joins TRBV4-3 and TRBJ2-1; D may be TRBD1 (6 bases). Trimming pared 0 bases from V and 4 bases from J, leaving 10 bases between. The CDR3 runs to 15 residues. Germline V gene lookup returns CDR1 LGHNA and CDR2 YSLEER. CDR3 DNA: TGCGCCAGCAGCCAAGATCCGACAGGTTACAATGAGCAGTTCTTC. Amino acids: CASSQDPTGYNEQFF.

This chain connects TRBV28 to TRBJ1-6; D is undetermined. Trimming pared 5 bases from V and 10 bases from J, leaving 12 bases between. Germline V gene sequence: CDR1 MDHEN, CDR2 SYDVKM. This CDR3 comprises 13 residues. The CDR3 DNA sequence: TGTGCCAGCAGTCCGAGCACCTTCTCACCCCTCCACTTT. Protein: CASSPSTFSPLHF.

This clone was seen a handful of times. This rearrangement joins TRBV5-1 to TRBJ2-7, with 9 bases aligning to TRBD1. Per germline, CDR1 SGHRS and CDR2 YFSETQ. CDR3 length: 16 residues. Trimming took 4 bases from V and 2 from J; bases not matched to a gene: 10. In DNA form, the CDR3 reads TGCGCCAGCAGCGGGACAGGGTACGGGACCGCCTACGAGCAGTACTTC. Translated: CASSGTGYGTAYEQYF.

The CDR3, as DNA: TGTGCCAGCAGTAGGGACAGGGAAAGCGAGCAGTACTTC. Translation gives CASSRDRESEQYF. The rearrangement links TRBV6-5 to TRBJ2-7; the match to TRBD1 covers 9 bases. J gave up 6 bases and V 5 bases, and 5 bases lay outside the gene matches. The CDR3 runs to 13 residues. Per germline, CDR1 MNHEY and CDR2 SVGAGI.